The 18 T cell receptor beta chains in this list originate from one sample, sequenced in a study of T cell therapy after organ transplantation. These receptors' targets are unknown. Assay: immunoSEQ multiplex PCR; the TCRdb copy retains only in-frame clones and omits some. The table shows 4,500 or so clones, with roughly two thirds occurring only once. Sample time point: 4-8 weeks after completion of therapy. Sequences were derived from CD8+ T cells from blood, sampled after autologous CMV-specific T cell therapy. These receptors originate from a human patient who had received a solid organ transplant and had CMV disease. Some T cells may possibly be graft donor cells.

This chain's CDR3 is CASRTGDGYTF. CDR3 DNA: TGTGCCAGTCGGACAGGGGACGGCTACACCTTC. The rearrangement links TRBV19 to TRBJ1-2; the match to TRBD1 covers 9 bases. CDR1 and CDR2 from the germline V gene are LNHDA and SQIVND (reference sequence). The CDR3 is 11 residues long. V lost 8 bases, J lost 8 bases, and 3 bases stayed unmatched.

By its share, this clone is medium-sized (0.01 to 0.1%). The V call is TRBV6-5, the J call TRBJ2-1; a weak D match, TRBD2 (6 bases). Germline loops: CDR1 MNHEY, CDR2 SVGAGI. Trimming cost V 1 base and J 3 bases, with 10 bases left between them. This CDR3 spans 15 amino acids. CDR3 nucleotide sequence: TGTGCCAGCAGTTACTTTAGCGGAGGCTACAATGAGCAGTTCTTC. This gives the protein CASSYFSGGYNEQFF.

V usage is TRBV29-1 and J usage is TRBJ1-2; no clear D gene. Germline V gene data show CDR1 as SQVTM and CDR2 as ANQGSEA. V lost 3 bases, J lost 5 bases, and 4 bases lay in between. This CDR3 contains 10 residues. CDR3 DNA sequence: TGCAGCGTTGAGGGGTATGGCTACACCTTC. Amino acids: CSVEGYGYTF.

This sequence joins TRBV5-4 and TRBJ2-4, with a possible D match to TRBD1 (5 bases). Germline V lookup: CDR1 SGHNT, CDR2 YYREEE (reference sequence). The V gene lost 1 base and the J gene lost 4 bases, with 9 bases spanning the gap. The CDR3 totals 14 residues. The CDR3 region is CASSLSSGKNIQYF. CDR3 coding DNA: TGTGCCAGCAGCTTGTCATCAGGGAAAAACATTCAGTACTTC.

This clone was observed a single time. J is TRBJ1-5 and V is TRBV7-2, with TRBD1 identical over 7 bases. The CDR3 is 18 amino acids. CDR1 is SGHTA, CDR2 FQGNSA, per germline. Trimming took 1 base from V and 0 from J; bases not matched to a gene: 9. CDR3 sequence: CASSLEGQASYSNQPQHF. For the CDR3, the DNA is TGTGCCAGCAGCTTAGAAGGACAGGCGTCCTATAGCAATCAGCCCCAGCATTTT.

For this clone: Other DNA sequences in this specimen translate into the identical CDR3. This chain joins TRBV6-5 and TRBJ1-2; D not resolved. The V and J ends lost 0 bases and 0 bases respectively, with 5 bases between them. This CDR3 contains 14 residues. Germline V lookup: CDR1 MNHEY, CDR2 SVGAGI. The CDR3 sequence: CASSYSNTNYGYTF. CDR3 coding DNA: TGTGCCAGCAGTTACTCCAACACTAACTATGGCTACACCTTC.

The chain carries TRBV10-3 and TRBJ2-2, with D possibly matching TRBD1 (6 bases). Trimming stripped 1 base from V and 4 bases from J, with 16 bases between. This CDR3 has 17 amino acids. Germline V CDR1 and CDR2: ENHRY, SYGVKD. Here the CDR3 reads CAISEFYRAPGTGELFF. The CDR3 nucleotides read TGTGCCATCAGTGAGTTCTACAGGGCCCCGGGCACCGGGGAGCTGTTTTTT.

The V call is TRBV4-1, the J call TRBJ1-1; TRBD1 might be the D (6 bases). Germline V gene sequence: CDR1 MGHRA, CDR2 YSYEKL. The V end was cut by 4 bases, the J end by 2 bases, with 14 bases between. This CDR3 spans 15 amino acids. CDR3 nucleotide sequence: TGCGCCAGCAGCCCGACGACAGGTATTAACACTGAAGCTTTCTTT. Protein: CASSPTTGINTEAFF.

This clone appeared a few times. The gene calls are TRBV9 and TRBJ1-1; no clear D gene. Germline CDR1 and CDR2: SGDLS and YYNGEE. Trimming pared 3 bases from V and 0 bases from J, leaving 9 bases between. This CDR3 has 14 residues. CDR3 amino acids: CASSDSIMNTEAFF. The CDR3 DNA follows: TGTGCCAGCAGCGACAGTATTATGAACACTGAAGCTTTCTTT.

The chain has TRBV28 and TRBJ1-1, with 10 bases matching TRBD1. With V trimmed by 6 bases and J by 3 bases, 10 bases remained unmatched. Germline CDR1 reads MDHEN; CDR2 reads SYDVKM. The CDR3 is made up of 16 amino acids. The CDR3 DNA sequence: TGTGCCAGCAGCCGACCGGGGACAGGGGAATACACTGAAGCTTTCTTT. Its protein is CASSRPGTGEYTEAFF. The variable domain in full, with the rest retrieved from reference TRBV28 and TRBJ1-1, is DVKVTQSSRYLVKRTGEKVFLECVQDMDHENMFWYRQDPGLGLRLIYFSYDVKMKEKGDIPEGYSVSREKKERFSLILESASTNQTSMYLCASSRPGTGEYTEAFFGQGTRLTVV.

The chain has TRBV5-1 and TRBJ1-6; D gene uncertain. This CDR3 has 13 amino acids. Trimming cost V 6 bases and J 7 bases, with 11 bases left between them. Germline lookup yields CDR1 SGHRS and CDR2 YFSETQ. The CDR3 DNA follows: TGCGCCAGCATGGAGGGCCGGAATTCACCCCTCCACTTT. Translation gives CASMEGRNSPLHF.

This clone was seen more than once but under ten times. The chain recombines TRBV4-2 with TRBJ2-2; D not certain. The CDR3 sequence is 16 residues long. Germline CDR1 and CDR2: LGHNA and YNFKEQ. The V end was cut by 5 bases, the J end by 4 bases, with 17 bases between. CDR3 amino acids: CASSLYTSFGTGELFF. The CDR3 coding sequence is TGTGCCAGCAGCTTGTATACATCGTTCGGCACCGGGGAGCTGTTTTTT.

CDR3 sequence reads: CASSQSVAGGEFF. The CDR3 nucleotides read TGTGCCAGCAGCCAATCCGTGGCAGGCGGCGAGTTCTTC. The V and J genes are TRBV14 and TRBJ2-1; D gene uncertain. The CDR3 loop spans 13 amino acids. Germline CDR1 is SGHDN and CDR2 is FVKESK. V gave up 2 bases and J gave up 14 bases, with 16 bases separating them. The full variable domain, in which reference TRBV14 and TRBJ2-1 provide the parts outside the CDR3, is EAGVTQFPSHSVIEKGQTVTLRCDPISGHDNLYWYRRVMGKEIKFLLHFVKESKQDESGMPNNRFLAERTGGTYSTLKVQPAELEDSGVYFCASSQSVAGGEFFGPGTRLTVL.

The genes are TRBV11-3 and TRBJ2-4; D is undetermined. Looked up from germline, CDR1 is SGHNT and CDR2 is YENEEA. Deletions cut 5 bases from V and 11 bases from J, with 19 bases between. The CDR3 spans 14 residues. The CDR3 region is CASSPTPGSPFQYF. The CDR3, as DNA: TGTGCCAGCAGCCCAACCCCCGGGTCCCCTTTTCAGTACTTC. Looking up the rest from reference TRBV11-3 and TRBJ2-4 gives the full variable domain: EAGVVQSPRYKIIEKKQPVAFWCNPISGHNTLYWYLQNLGQGPELLIRYENEEAVDDSQLPKDRFSAERLKGVDSTLKIQPAELGDSAVYLCASSPTPGSPFQYFGAGTRLSVL.

The genes are TRBV7-6 and TRBJ1-1; D possibly corresponds to TRBD1 (6 bases). The CDR3 spans 12 residues. CDR1 SGHVS and CDR2 FNYEAQ come from the germline V gene. Between the trimmed V and J ends, which lost 1 base and 8 bases, there was a span of 8 bases. The DNA for the CDR3 is TGTGCCAGCAGCTTAGGAGGGGGGGAAGCTTTCTTT. This translates into CASSLGGGEAFF.

The V call is TRBV9, the J call TRBJ2-5, with TRBD1 matching 9 bases. With V trimmed by 4 bases and J by 1 base, 5 bases remained unmatched. This CDR3 is 15 amino acids long. Germline assignment: CDR1 SGDLS and CDR2 YYNGEE. CDR3 bases: TGTGCCAGCAGCCTACAGGGGGCTGGCCAAGAGACCCAGTACTTC. Its protein is CASSLQGAGQETQYF.

A single count supports this clone. The chain combines TRBV5-1 with TRBJ2-2; D is unresolved. CDR1 is SGHRS and CDR2 is YFSETQ in the germline V gene. V gave up 5 bases and J gave up 3 bases, with 11 bases separating them. The CDR3 is made up of 14 amino acids. Here the CDR3 reads CASRAGNHTGELFF. CDR3 nucleotide sequence: TGCGCCAGCAGGGCAGGCAACCACACCGGGGAGCTGTTTTTT.

This chain connects TRBV6-5 to TRBJ2-3, with D unresolved. This CDR3 contains 12 residues. V dropped 6 bases and J dropped 6 bases, with 10 bases sitting between them. CDR1 is MNHEY, CDR2 SVGAGI, per germline. Written as DNA, the CDR3 is TGTGCCAGCAGCTCCTCGGCGGATACGCAGTATTTT. Translating it yields CASSSSADTQYF.